This T cell receptor (beta chain) was obtained from a study of blood T cell repertoires in COVID-19. Study in general: PBMCs, B-cell-depleted T cells, or T cells were the source of the cDNA or gDNA that made up the material.

The CDR3 is 14 residues long. The germline CDR1 and CDR2 sequences are PRHDT and FYEKMQ (reference sequence). Trimming took 1 base from V and 5 from J, leaving 11 bases between them. TCRdb's copy holds only in-frame clones and misses some; the assay was immunoSEQ multiplex PCR. The sample contains 200,000 to 250,000 clones, over 80% of which appear only once. The sequenced sample consisted of peripheral blood. This rearrangement joins TRBV13 to TRBJ1-1; D may be TRBD1 (6 bases). This clonotype originated in a man aged 30-40 years with COVID-19, enrolled during active disease. CDR3 bases: TGTGCCAGCAGCTTAGAACAGGGCAATACTGAAGCTTTCTTT. This encodes CASSLEQGNTEAFF.